This T cell receptor beta chain was retrieved from a study of blood T cell repertoires in COVID-19. Background on the study: Acute and convalescent COVID-19 specimens originated in the United States, Italy and Spain. PBMCs, B-cell-depleted T cells, or T cells provided the cDNA or gDNA that made up the material.

Some clones are missing from TCRdb's copy, which holds only in-frame ones; the method was immunoSEQ multiplex PCR. The data show more than 70,000 clones, about 90% seen once. Germline V gene data show CDR1 as SGHAT and CDR2 as FQNNGV. This CDR3 comprises 16 residues. V dropped 6 bases and J dropped 2 bases, with 14 bases sitting between them. The TCR sequence derives from a woman in her fifties or sixties in a cohort sampled during active COVID-19. The chain carries TRBV11-2 and TRBJ2-6; no definite D call. The material sequenced was peripheral blood. The CDR3 region has the DNA TGTGCCAGCAGGGGTCGACCCGAGGCTGGGGCCAACGTCCTGACTTTC. Its translation is CASRGRPEAGANVLTF. Full variable domain (remainder filled in from reference TRBV11-2 and TRBJ2-6): EAGVAQSPRYKIIEKRQSVAFWCNPISGHATLYWYQQILGQGPKLLIQFQNNGVVDDSQLPKDRFSAERLKGVDSTLKIQPAKLEDSAVYLCASRGRPEAGANVLTFGAGSRLTVL.